The source of this T cell receptor (beta chain) is a study of cytomegalovirus exposure and HLA in healthy donors. This clone was seen only a few times. In germline, CDR1 is LNHNV, CDR2 YYDKDF (reference sequence). V was clipped by 7 bases and J by 3 bases; unmatched bases: 20. The CDR3 has 18 residues. The PCR ran on 60 Vbeta and 13 Jbeta primers. The method was immunoSEQ multiplex PCR; TCRdb's version includes in-frame clones alone and lacks a portion of them. Of roughly 290,000 clones in the sample, roughly 90% were seen once. The sequencing input was PBMCs. The chain recombines TRBV15 with TRBJ2-5; 7 nucleotides agree with TRBD1. The sequence came from a woman between 18 and 30 years old in good health and CMV-seronegative. The chain's CDR3 is CATTSSRMGQPTKETQYF. Written as DNA, the CDR3 is TGTGCCACCACCTCATCGCGAATGGGACAGCCCACAAAAGAGACCCAGTACTTC.